What follows is one T cell receptor beta chain and its context. Study processing details: Quantification of nucleated cells was approximated via reference gene primer amplification. Clones were read by immunoSEQ multiplex PCR, and TCRdb kept only the in-frame ones, dropping some. Clonal size and the V and J genes are those of that table, whereas D and trimming came from the DNA. The profile shows 45,000 to 65,000 clones, approximately 88% of them singletons. These data originate in a study of blood T cell repertoires in COVID-19. Study details: From the United States, Italy and Spain came samples of acute and convalescent COVID-19. Sources were T cells, B-cell-depleted T cells, or PBMCs; the material itself was cDNA or gDNA.

Seattle-derived patients entered the study during active infection and were followed longitudinally. The CDR3 sequence is 14 residues long. V gave up 4 bases and J gave up 7 bases; unmatched junction bases: 6. CDR1 is SGHNT, CDR2 YYREEE, per germline (reference sequence). The chain links TRBV5-4 to TRBJ2-2, with 8 bases aligning to TRBD2. The clonotype originates from a man aged 25 to 40 with COVID-19, enrolled during active disease. Sample: peripheral blood. The CDR3 region is CASSREGAGGELFF. In DNA, the CDR3 is TGTGCCAGCAGCCGGGAGGGCGCGGGCGGGGAGCTGTTTTTT. The whole variable domain, remainder taken from reference TRBV5-4 and TRBJ2-2, is ETGVTQSPTHLIKTRGQQVTLRCSSQSGHNTVSWYQQALGQGPQFIFQYYREEENGRGNFPPRFSGLQFPNYSSELNVNALELDDSALYLCASSREGAGGELFFGEGSRLTVL.